The sequence of this TCR beta chain was determined in a study of Ad26.COV2.S vaccination and SARS-CoV-2 variants. The sample's treatment: 15 to 20 received Ad26.COV2.S at low or high dose, single or two shots; about 5 received placebo; per-sample allocation not given. Day 63 after the first vaccine or placebo injection was the time point for sampling. This CDR3 contains 16 residues. V lost 3 bases, J lost 5 bases, and 5 bases stayed unmatched. Looked up from germline, CDR1 is MDHEN and CDR2 is SYDVKM. Profiled with immunoSEQ multiplex PCR; TCRdb holds only in-frame clones, not every one. This repertoire shows 200,000 to 250,000 clones, around 87% found once; its top ten account for about 10%.

The J gene is TRBJ1-5, the V gene TRBV28, with 12 bases lining up with TRBD1. This sample comprised peripheral blood, obtained in a trial of Ad26.COV2.S vaccine versus placebo. The receptor was isolated from a person aged 18 to 59 who received the Ad26.COV2.S COVID-19 vaccine or a placebo. CDR3 residues: CASSFRGQGADQPQHF. The CDR3 DNA follows: TGTGCCAGCAGTTTTAGGGGACAGGGGGCGGATCAGCCCCAGCATTTT.